One sample yielded the 21 T cell receptor beta chains listed below, sequenced in a study of cytomegalovirus exposure and HLA in healthy donors (dated by TCRdb to the late 2010s). The protocol used for the library was the immunoSEQ multiplex PCR assay. A mixture of 60 forward primers for TCR Vbeta segments and 13 reverse primers for TCR Jbeta segments was used in the multiplex PCR. Here the immuneACCESS table is served through TCRdb, limited to in-frame sequences with V and J called. Missing clones are a known gap in these copies; in checked studies unresolved V genes cover under half, and the rest lacks a known reason. A total of over 50,000 clones appear in this sample, around 80% of them only once. The ten largest clonotypes hold roughly 50% of the sample. Sequencing was performed on PBMCs. All receptors derive from a man aged 45-65 years in good health and CMV-seropositive.

CDR3 sequence reads: CASSPGGGPVGQYF. The DNA of the CDR3 is TGTGCCAGTAGTCCCGGCGGAGGGCCGGTGGGTCAGTACTTC. The J gene is TRBJ2-4, the V gene TRBV19; D is perhaps TRBD2 (6 bases). The CDR3 runs 14 residues. Looked up from germline, CDR1 is LNHDA and CDR2 is SQIVND (reference sequence). The V end was cut by 5 bases, the J end by 12 bases, with 20 bases between.

This chain links TRBV7-3 with TRBJ1-1; no firm D call. CDR1 SGHTA and CDR2 FQGTGA come from the germline V gene. Trimming removed 0 bases from V and 1 base from J, with 6 bases in between. CDR3 size: 14 residues. CDR3 DNA sequence: TGTGCCAGCAGCTTAACTGGCAAGAACACTGAAGCTTTCTTT. Amino acid sequence: CASSLTGKNTEAFF. Variable domain in full (rest from reference TRBV7-3 and TRBJ1-1): GAGVSQTPSNKVTEKGKYVELRCDPISGHTALYWYRQSLGQGPEFLIYFQGTGAADDSGLPNDRFFAVRPEGSVSTLKIQRTERGDSAVYLCASSLTGKNTEAFFGQGTRLTVV.

The chain joins TRBV28 to TRBJ2-3, with D maybe TRBD2 (7 bases). Germline V gene sequence: CDR1 MDHEN, CDR2 SYDVKM. There are 14 residues in the CDR3. V dropped 8 bases and J dropped 5 bases, with 17 bases sitting between them. The CDR3 reads CASRVGGAVDTQYF. The CDR3 bases are TGTGCCAGCCGCGTTGGGGGGGCGGTAGATACGCAGTATTTT.

The genes are TRBV5-1 and TRBJ2-1; TRBD2 matches 8 bases. This CDR3 is built from 13 residues. Germline V gene sequence: CDR1 SGHRS, CDR2 YFSETQ. With 7 bases clipped from V and 6 bases from J, the junction kept 6 bases outside the gene matches. The CDR3 nucleotides are TGCGCCAGCCGGGAGGGTGGGGGCAATGAGCAGTTCTTC. It encodes CASREGGGNEQFF.

This clone was seen only a few times. The chain carries TRBV6-1 and TRBJ2-2, with TRBD2 identical over 14 bases. V was pared by 8 bases and J by 6 bases, with 5 bases of the junction left unmatched. The germline gives CDR1 MNHNS, CDR2 SASEGT. The CDR3 length is 15 residues. The CDR3 coding sequence is TGTGCCAGCGGGGGACTAGCGGGGGTTGCCGGGGAGCTGTTTTTT. It encodes CASGGLAGVAGELFF.

The chain joins TRBV19 to TRBJ1-5, with a tentative D call TRBD1 (6 bases). Deletions cut 3 bases from V and 0 bases from J, with 9 bases between. The CDR3 contains 15 residues. Germline V gene lookup returns CDR1 LNHDA and CDR2 SQIVND (reference sequence). CDR3 sequence (DNA): TGTGCCAGTAGTATCGACAGGTATAGCAATCAGCCCCAGCATTTT. Amino acids: CASSIDRYSNQPQHF.

Here the CDR3 DNA reads TGTGCCAGCAGCACCAAAGGGGGTGTAGAGACCCAGTACTTC. As protein: CASSTKGGVETQYF. J is TRBJ2-5 and V is TRBV5-4; tentatively, D is TRBD1 (6 bases). Trimming took off 4 bases at V and 4 bases at J, with 14 bases between the two ends. The CDR3 consists of 14 residues. Germline V gene data show CDR1 as SGHNT and CDR2 as YYREEE (reference sequence).

The V gene is TRBV6-6, the J gene TRBJ1-1; 7 positions agree with TRBD1. Per the germline V gene, CDR1 is MNHNY and CDR2 is SVGAGI (reference sequence). With V trimmed by 7 bases and J by 1 base, 6 bases remained unmatched. The CDR3 totals 14 residues. CDR3 residues: CASTPGGRNTEAFF. CDR3 sequence (DNA): TGTGCCAGCACTCCAGGGGGTAGGAACACTGAAGCTTTCTTT.

The J gene is TRBJ2-3, the V gene TRBV4-2; 13 bases line up with TRBD2. The CDR3 loop spans 18 amino acids. V was clipped by 3 bases and J by 5 bases; unmatched bases: 11. Germline V gives CDR1 LGHNA, CDR2 YNFKEQ. The CDR3 loop reads CASSQGVTSGGQGDTQYF. CDR3 nucleotide sequence: TGTGCCAGCAGCCAGGGGGTGACTAGCGGGGGGCAGGGAGATACGCAGTATTTT.

V and J are TRBV19 and TRBJ2-6; TRBD2 agrees at 14 bases. Unmatched junction bases numbered 5, after V lost 2 bases and J lost 2 bases. Germline values: CDR1 LNHDA, CDR2 SQIVND (reference sequence). This CDR3 is built from 19 residues. The CDR3 spells CASSIQGLAGAPGANVLTF. The DNA of the CDR3 is TGTGCCAGTAGTATACAGGGACTAGCGGGAGCCCCTGGGGCCAACGTCCTGACTTTC.

The chain is built from TRBV2 and TRBJ1-1; D is possibly TRBD1 (5 bases). V was clipped by 6 bases and J by 5 bases, with 16 bases between them. The CDR3 sequence is 14 residues long. Germline-derived CDR1 and CDR2 are SNHLY and FYNNEI. CDR3 in DNA: TGTGCCAGCAGCTCAGACAGTCCGAGGACTGAAGCTTTCTTT. This gives the protein CASSSDSPRTEAFF. The full variable domain, its missing parts supplied by reference TRBV2 and TRBJ1-1, is EPEVTQTPSHQVTQMGQEVILRCVPISNHLYFYWYRQILGQKVEFLVSFYNNEISEKSEIFDDQFSVERPDGSNFTLKIRSTKLEDSAMYFCASSSDSPRTEAFFGQGTRLTVV.

The rearrangement links TRBV5-1 to TRBJ2-7, with D perhaps matching TRBD2 (5 bases). Germline V gene sequence: CDR1 SGHRS, CDR2 YFSETQ. Trimming pared 3 bases from V and 5 bases from J, leaving 18 bases between. This CDR3 has 15 amino acids. The CDR3 bases are TGCGCCAGCAGCTGGCGAGGGAGCCGTACCGACGAGCAGTACTTC. Translation gives CASSWRGSRTDEQYF.

The chain links TRBV28 to TRBJ2-7; D gene uncertain. Germline loops: CDR1 MDHEN, CDR2 SYDVKM. The CDR3 runs to 15 residues. V was clipped by 5 bases and J by 3 bases, with 17 bases between them. The CDR3 DNA reads as TGTGCCAGCAGTCCACGACTCCTGAGTTTCTACGAGCAGTACTTC. Translation: CASSPRLLSFYEQYF.

The rearrangement uses TRBV28 and TRBJ2-7; possibly TRBD2 for D (5 bases). CDR3 length: 15 amino acids. Germline V gene data show CDR1 as MDHEN and CDR2 as SYDVKM. Trimming left V 2 bases short and J 5 bases short, with 16 bases between. Here the CDR3 DNA reads TGTGCCAGCAGTTTACACGGACGGACTCTTGACGAGCAGTACTTC. It yields the protein CASSLHGRTLDEQYF.

The chain is built from TRBV7-2 and TRBJ2-1; TRBD2 aligns across 13 bases. V dropped 4 bases and J dropped 10; count of bases not matched to a gene: 10. CDR3 length equals 16 residues. The germline V gene encodes CDR1 SGHTA and CDR2 FQGNSA. The CDR3 protein is CASSSPGTSGEGEQFF. As DNA, the CDR3 is TGTGCCAGCAGCTCGCCCGGGACTAGCGGGGAGGGGGAGCAGTTCTTC.

CDR3 loop: CASSLDRILAKNIQYF. Here the CDR3 DNA reads TGTGCCAGCAGCTTAGACAGGATACTAGCCAAAAACATTCAGTACTTC. The chain couples TRBV11-2 to TRBJ2-4, with no clear D. Trimming cost V 0 bases and J 0 bases, with 9 bases left between them. CDR3 length: 16 amino acids. Germline CDR1 and CDR2: SGHAT and FQNNGV.

The CDR3: CASSSSDSTEAFF. In DNA form, the CDR3 reads TGTGCCAGCAGCTCATCAGACAGCACTGAAGCTTTCTTT. The chain combines TRBV7-3 with TRBJ1-1, with TRBD1 as a possible D gene (5 bases). Trimming took 4 bases from V and 4 from J, leaving 10 bases between them. The CDR3 contains 13 residues. The germline CDR1 and CDR2 sequences are SGHTA and FQGTGA.

The chain uses TRBV9 and TRBJ1-2; the match to TRBD1 covers 7 bases. The ends lost 3 bases at V and 14 bases at J; junction bases unmatched: 7. CDR1 is SGDLS, CDR2 YYNGEE, per germline. The CDR3 totals 11 residues. The CDR3 reads CASSADRVQTF. CDR3 nucleotides: TGTGCCAGCAGCGCCGACAGGGTCCAGACCTTC.

The V and J genes are TRBV15 and TRBJ2-5; a possible D gene is TRBD1 (6 bases). There are 15 residues in the CDR3. V dropped 4 bases and J dropped 5 bases, with 17 bases sitting between them. Germline V gene sequence: CDR1 LNHNV, CDR2 YYDKDF (reference sequence). The CDR3 DNA reads as TGTGCCACCAGCACTTCAGGGGCGTCGGAGGAGACCCAGTACTTC. Amino acid sequence: CATSTSGASEETQYF.

The chain couples TRBV7-9 to TRBJ2-5, with 8 bases lining up with TRBD1. The CDR3 extends over 15 amino acids. V lost 5 bases and J lost 0; bases outside the gene matches: 5. Germline V lookup: CDR1 SEHNR, CDR2 FQNEAQ (reference sequence). The CDR3 coding sequence is TGTGCCAGCAGCGTCACAGGGGGGTACCAAGAGACCCAGTACTTC. Translated, it gives CASSVTGGYQETQYF.

The chain carries TRBV27 and TRBJ2-2; 7 bases agree with TRBD2. With 2 bases clipped from V and 2 bases from J, the junction kept 5 bases outside the gene matches. Germline loops: CDR1 MNHEY, CDR2 SMNVEV (reference sequence). CDR3 size: 16 residues. The CDR3 loop reads CASSLRLAENTGELFF. For the CDR3, the DNA is TGTGCCAGCAGTTTACGGCTAGCGGAAAACACCGGGGAGCTGTTTTTT.